Listed below are T cell receptor beta chains from one sample, sequenced in a study of beta chain features in type 1 diabetes. The repertoire was sequenced with immunoSEQ multiplex PCR; TCRdb's copy has only in-frame clones and lacks some. This sample has under 500,000 clones; approximately 31% occur once, and the top ten carry 0.06% to 0.07%. The material sequenced was naive CD4+ T cells from blood. Receptors originate from a young man in good health. Each CDR3 is given with its conserved first and last residue. Size values are once, few and many counts, or a class for expanded clones, and some rows have none.

abundance	v_gene	j_gene	CDR3aa
few	TRBV4-1	TRBJ2-1	CASSQPGRASYNEQFF
NA	TRBV9	TRBJ2-1	CASSVATLASGFEQFF
NA	TRBV10-3	TRBJ2-1	CAISALGAGAYNEQFF
NA	TRBV20-1	TRBJ2-1	CRGTTYNEQFF
NA	TRBV7-9	TRBJ2-3	CASTSTAGASTDTQYF
NA	TRBV29-1	TRBJ1-1	CSVLEMVDTEAFF
few	TRBV30	TRBJ2-7	CAWDMGTATYEQYF
NA	TRBV5-6	TRBJ1-4	CASSFLGQEKLFF
few	TRBV7-9	TRBJ1-1	CASREGQMNTEAFF
few	TRBV27	TRBJ2-5	CASSLSIGREETQYF